This T cell receptor beta chain was found in a study of Ad26.COV2.S vaccination and SARS-CoV-2 variants. Study as a whole: Donor had been placed in the Ad26.COV2.S arm of the COV1001 trial. Study-wide results and limits: Quantification of TCR breadth and depth may have yielded underestimates of total T cell responses. Once vaccination had occurred, spike-specific CD8+ and CD4+ T cell responses reportedly showed substantial breadth.

Treatment described: roughly 19 received Ad26.COV2.S at low or high dose, single or two shots; roughly 5 received placebo; per-sample allocation not given. The samples date from day 63 after the first vaccine or placebo injection. Wuhan-strain spike was delivered by a replication-incompetent Ad26 vector. Repertoires were generated with immunoSEQ multiplex PCR, while TCRdb's copy carries only in-frame clones and drops some. The sample comprises over 450,000 clones, around 89% of which are singletons, and about 1.5% rests with the top ten. As concerns this clone: The antigen is undetermined.

The germline gives CDR1 MNHEY, CDR2 SVGAGI. V shed 5 bases and J 10 bases; nucleotides not matched to a gene: 5. The CDR3 runs 12 residues. The material sequenced was peripheral blood, taken in a trial of Ad26.COV2.S vaccine versus placebo. The chain combines TRBV6-5 with TRBJ1-1; TRBD1 matches 9 bases. This TCR was sampled from a person aged 18 to 59 who received the Ad26.COV2.S COVID-19 vaccine or a placebo. The CDR3: CASSRTGDAAFF. In DNA, the CDR3 is TGTGCCAGCAGTCGGACAGGGGACGCAGCTTTCTTT.